What follows are 25 T cell receptor beta chains derived from one specimen sequenced in a study of blood T cells in healthy people across ages. It was with a sample-barcoded 5' primer and a J-beta primer mix that a second PCR of roughly 7 to 12 cycles was run. TCRdb itself ran the 5' RACE reads through MiXCR, one entry per CDR3 protein. The sample records approximately 1.5 million distinct CDR3 sequences, roughly 32% being singletons. The material sequenced was blood. Every receptor here comes from a young woman in good health.

This clonotype showed up just once. This rearrangement joins TRBV15 to TRBJ2-7; possible D gene TRBD1, 6 bases. The germline V gene encodes CDR1 LNHNV and CDR2 YYDKDF (reference sequence). V was shortened by 5 bases and J by 2 bases, with 13 bases between the two germline ends. The CDR3 has 14 amino acids. The CDR3 spells CATSGYRATYEQYF. DNA of the CDR3: TGTGCCACCAGCGGCTACAGGGCAACCTACGAGCAGTACTTC.

The chain links TRBV6-5 to TRBJ2-2; no reliable D call. CDR3 size: 13 residues. Looked up from germline, CDR1 is MNHEY and CDR2 is SVGAGI. Between the trimmed V and J ends, which lost 2 bases and 6 bases, there was a span of 7 bases. CDR3 DNA: TGTGCCAGCAGTTACAGGCAGGCCGGGGAGCTGTTTTTT. Protein: CASSYRQAGELFF.

This chain connects TRBV2 to TRBJ2-5, with 7 bases aligning to TRBD1. Germline-derived CDR1 and CDR2 are SNHLY and FYNNEI. The trim removed 7 bases at V and 1 base at J, leaving 3 bases unmatched. This CDR3 comprises 13 residues. The CDR3 sequence: CASTTGVQETQYF. The CDR3 coding sequence is TGTGCCAGCACCACAGGGGTCCAAGAGACCCAGTACTTC.

The chain is built from TRBV7-2 and TRBJ2-1; TRBD2 matches at 7 bases. Germline lookup yields CDR1 SGHTA and CDR2 FQGNSA. J lost 2 bases, V lost 2 bases, and 6 bases had no gene match. CDR3 length: 16 residues. CDR3 in amino acids: CASSLSSGLTYNEQFF. CDR3 nucleotide sequence: TGTGCCAGCAGCTTAAGTAGCGGGCTTACCTACAATGAGCAGTTCTTC.

The chain combines TRBV7-8 with TRBJ1-3, with TRBD1 identical over 7 bases. Germline trimming cut 2 bases from V and 1 base from J; bases unmatched to any gene: 5. Germline V CDR1 and CDR2: SGHVS, FQNEAQ. There are 16 residues in the CDR3. The CDR3 DNA reads as TGTGCCAGCAGCTTATATCCAGGGGGGTCTGGAAACACCATATATTTT. It yields the protein CASSLYPGGSGNTIYF.

Ten or more counts support this clonotype. The CDR3 DNA is TGTGCCATCAACCCGGGACCCCCCGACAATGAGCAGTTCTTC. It is translated as CAINPGPPDNEQFF. The rearrangement links TRBV10-3 to TRBJ2-1; D may correspond to TRBD1 or TRBD2 (5 bases each). Trimming cost V 7 bases and J 5 bases, with 15 bases left between them. Germline CDR1 is ENHRY and CDR2 is SYGVKD. The CDR3 contains 14 residues.

CDR3 DNA: TGTGCCAGCAGGAGGGGGTCCACGGTGAACACTGAAGCTTTCTTT. Amino acids: CASRRGSTVNTEAFF. The V call is TRBV27, the J call TRBJ1-1; weak D call: TRBD1 (6 bases). The CDR3 spans 15 residues. Germline-derived CDR1 and CDR2 are MNHEY and SMNVEV (reference sequence). V dropped 6 bases and J dropped 0 bases, with 14 bases sitting between them.

Comment on this clonotype: A much larger clone differs by one base, so this may be a read error. The gene calls are TRBV12-3 or TRBV12-4 and TRBJ2-3; D may be TRBD1 (6 bases). This CDR3 contains 15 residues. The CDR3, as DNA: TGTGCCAGCAGTTCGTCCATGGGGGCCACAGATACGCGGTATTTT. It encodes CASSSSMGATDTRYF.

This chain joins TRBV5-1 and TRBJ2-3; 7 nucleotides align to TRBD1. The germline V gene has CDR1 SGHRS and CDR2 YFSETQ. J gave up 3 bases and V 4 bases, and 11 bases lay outside the gene matches. The CDR3 is 16 residues long. The CDR3 nucleotides read TGCGCCAGCAGCCCCCTAGGGGGCCACCCGACAGATACGCAGTATTTT. Translating gives CASSPLGGHPTDTQYF.

The chain uses TRBV30 and TRBJ2-5; D is perhaps TRBD2 (5 bases). The CDR3 extends over 12 amino acids. Germline V gene data show CDR1 as GTSNPN and CDR2 as SVGIG (reference sequence). Trimming removed 5 bases from V and 4 bases from J, with 11 bases in between. CDR3 residues: CAWDAGRETQYF. The CDR3 DNA follows: TGTGCCTGGGACGCGGGTCGAGAGACCCAGTACTTC.

The chain uses TRBV5-1 and TRBJ2-5, with 9 positions matching TRBD2. The CDR3 is 15 residues long. With V trimmed by 0 bases and J by 6 bases, 6 bases remained unmatched. CDR1 is SGHRS, CDR2 YFSETQ, per germline. The CDR3 region has the DNA TGCGCCAGCAGCTTGGAGGGGACTAGCAAGAAGACCCAGTACTTC. Encoded protein: CASSLEGTSKKTQYF.

The rearrangement links TRBV9 to TRBJ2-1; D unclear. The germline CDR1 and CDR2 sequences are SGDLS and YYNGEE. The CDR3 is 14 residues long. Trimming removed 3 bases from V and 4 bases from J, with 11 bases in between. Here the CDR3 DNA reads TGTGCCAGCAGCGCCCTCGGGTCGTACAATGAGCAGTTCTTC. Residues: CASSALGSYNEQFF.

The rearrangement joins TRBV4-2 to TRBJ2-5; maybe TRBD2 (5 bases). TRBJ2-7 matches the DNA end more closely, so the J call is doubtful. CDR3 size: 15 residues. Germline CDR1 and CDR2: LGHNA and YNFKEQ. DNA for the CDR3: TGTGCCAGCAGCCAAGATTTGGTTTCAGCGGACGAGCAGTACTTC. Amino acid sequence: CASSQDLVSADEQYF.

There are many counts of this clonotype. V gene TRBV25-1 combines with J gene TRBJ2-3; possibly TRBD1 for D (5 bases). V was pared by 4 bases and J by 0 bases, with 11 bases between. The CDR3 has 15 amino acids. Germline-derived CDR1 and CDR2 are MGHDK and SYGVNS. CDR3 in DNA: TGTGCCAGCAGTGGGACACCCCATAGCACAGATACGCAGTATTTT. It yields the protein CASSGTPHSTDTQYF.

CDR3 DNA sequence: TGCGCCAGCAGCTTTATACAGGGCAGGGAGACCCAGTTCTTC. Translated, it gives CASSFIQGRETQFF. V gene TRBV5-1 combines with J gene TRBJ2-1, with TRBD1 as a possible D gene (6 bases). The length of the CDR3 is 14 residues. V was trimmed by 2 bases and J by 13 bases, leaving 19 bases between them. The germline gives CDR1 SGHRS, CDR2 YFSETQ. The full variable domain, its missing parts supplied by reference TRBV5-1 and TRBJ2-1, is KAGVTQTPRYLIKTRGQQVTLSCSPISGHRSVSWYQQTPGQGLQFLFEYFSETQRNKGNFPGRFSGRQFSNSRSEMNVSTLELGDSALYLCASSFIQGRETQFFGPGTRLTVL.

The V gene is TRBV2, the J gene TRBJ2-1; D is unresolved. Per the germline V gene, CDR1 is SNHLY and CDR2 is FYNNEI. The germline V and J ends were trimmed by 3 bases and 8 bases, with 8 bases remaining between them. The CDR3 runs to 12 residues. The CDR3 spells CASSEVGYEQFF. The CDR3 nucleotides are TGTGCCAGCAGTGAGGTAGGATATGAGCAGTTCTTC.

For the CDR3, the DNA is TGTGCCACCAAAAAGGGGGGGGGTAATGAGCAGTTCTTC. It is translated as CATKKGGGNEQFF. The V call is TRBV24-1, the J call TRBJ2-1, with a possible D match to TRBD2 (7 bases). Germline V gene sequence: CDR1 KGHDR, CDR2 SFDVKD. The CDR3 consists of 13 residues. The V end was cut by 8 bases, the J end by 7 bases, with 14 bases between.

This clonotype was picked up a small number of times. The rearrangement uses TRBV2 and TRBJ1-5; D gene uncertain. This CDR3 has 13 residues. The germline V gene has CDR1 SNHLY and CDR2 FYNNEI. Trimming shortened V by 6 bases and J by 0 bases, and 6 bases separated the two germline ends. The CDR3 sequence: CASRVGSNQPQHF. DNA for the CDR3: TGTGCCAGCAGGGTGGGTAGCAATCAGCCCCAGCATTTT. The variable domain in full, with the rest retrieved from reference TRBV2 and TRBJ1-5, is EPEVTQTPSHQVTQMGQEVILRCVPISNHLYFYWYRQILGQKVEFLVSFYNNEISEKSEIFDDQFSVERPDGSNFTLKIRSTKLEDSAMYFCASRVGSNQPQHFGDGTRLSIL.

This clonotype has more than one count but fewer than ten. The chain links TRBV6-2 or TRBV6-3 to TRBJ2-5; D perhaps matches TRBD1 (6 bases). Germline loops: CDR1 MNHEY, CDR2 SVGEGT. The CDR3 contains 12 residues. V lost 7 bases, J lost 4 bases, and 10 bases lay in between. The CDR3 DNA is TGTGCCAGCAAAATAGGGGGAGAGACCCAGTACTTC. Protein: CASKIGGETQYF.

J is TRBJ2-1 and V is TRBV9; 7 bases are shared with TRBD2. Per the germline V gene, CDR1 is SGDLS and CDR2 is YYNGEE. V trimming: 0 bases; J trimming: 4 bases; junction bases outside the gene matches: 4. The CDR3 sequence is 15 residues long. As DNA, the CDR3 is TGTGCCAGCAGCGTAGGTGGGGGGGAATACAATGAGCAGTTCTTC. Translated: CASSVGGGEYNEQFF. The variable domain in full, completed from reference TRBV9 and TRBJ2-1, reads DSGVTQTPKHLITATGQRVTLRCSPRSGDLSVYWYQQSLDQGLQFLIQYYNGEERAKGNILERFSAQQFPDLHSELNLSSLELGDSALYFCASSVGGGEYNEQFFGPGTRLTVL.

The chain has TRBV11-2 and TRBJ2-5; the D is unclear. Germline V gene data show CDR1 as SGHAT and CDR2 as FQNNGV. V was cut by 2 bases and J by 7 bases, with 8 bases left in between. The CDR3 totals 12 residues. The CDR3 is CASSLKGRTQYF. CDR3 DNA sequence: TGTGCCAGCAGCTTAAAGGGCCGGACCCAGTACTTC.

The sample holds one count of this clonotype. The V and J genes are TRBV11-3 and TRBJ2-7; D tentatively fits TRBD1 or TRBD2 (7 bases each). This CDR3 is 13 amino acids long. Per germline, CDR1 SGHNT and CDR2 YENEEA. V was cut by 4 bases and J by 7 bases, with 14 bases left in between. CDR3 DNA: TGTGCCAGCAGCTCCCAGGGGGGGGAGGAGCAGTACTTC. Its translation: CASSSQGGEEQYF.

This clonotype has just a few counts. This chain connects TRBV10-3 to TRBJ2-4, with D possibly matching TRBD1 (5 bases). Trimming stripped 0 bases from V and 8 bases from J, with 11 bases between. This CDR3 has 14 residues. CDR1 is ENHRY, CDR2 SYGVKD, per germline. For the CDR3, the DNA is TGTGCCATCAGTGAGTCCCATAGGGGTCACATTCAGTACTTC. Translating gives CAISESHRGHIQYF.

The chain has TRBV29-1 and TRBJ2-2; no firm D call. Germline values: CDR1 SQVTM, CDR2 ANQGSEA. V was pared by 4 bases and J by 7 bases, with 10 bases between. This CDR3 is built from 12 residues. The CDR3 reads CSVGVLSGELFF. CDR3 nucleotides: TGCAGCGTTGGAGTCCTGAGCGGGGAGCTGTTTTTT.

This clonotype was counted between two and nine times. This chain uses TRBV10-3 with TRBJ2-6; 12 bases are a match to TRBD1. After removal of 10 bases from V and 2 bases from J, the junction contained 15 bases not matched to a gene. Germline V gene data show CDR1 as ENHRY and CDR2 as SYGVKD. The CDR3 spans 19 residues. CDR3 loop: CATWGDRGPTGPGANVLTF. The DNA of the CDR3 is TGTGCCACCTGGGGGGACAGGGGGCCTACTGGGCCTGGGGCCAACGTCCTGACTTTC.